Listed below are T cell receptor beta chains from one sample, sequenced in a study of cytomegalovirus exposure and HLA in healthy donors. The assay was immunoSEQ multiplex PCR, and TCRdb's table has in-frame clones only and misses some. The table shows fewer than 150,000 clones, with roughly four fifths occurring only once. Specimen: PBMCs. All receptors come from a woman in her 50s in good health and CMV-seronegative. The CDR3 runs from the conserved cysteine through the conserved F or W.

V gene	J gene	CDR3 protein
TRBV7-2	TRBJ2-1	CASSLAIAAASSYNEQFF
TRBV5-1	TRBJ2-1	CASSLYNEQFF
TRBV2	TRBJ2-1	CASSVVAGGLNEQFF
TRBV5-1	TRBJ1-2	CASSLRLPTGQLGYGYTF
TRBV6-1	TRBJ1-6	CASREGGHSPLHF
TRBV6-6	TRBJ2-5	CASSYALAGGQETQYF
TRBV5-1	TRBJ2-7	CASSLDVEGKQYF
TRBV28	TRBJ2-7	CASTSTGFHEQYF
TRBV18	TRBJ1-1	CASSRDAGGRTEAFF
TRBV25-1	TRBJ1-1	CASSVRGLTEAFF
TRBV5-1	TRBJ2-7	CASSPGTSLYEQYF
TRBV5-1	TRBJ2-7	CASSATGSAMYEQYF
TRBV6-6	TRBJ1-6	CASSQGQLYNSPLHF
TRBV25-1	TRBJ2-3	CASSDGGSPDTQYF
TRBV7-9	TRBJ2-7	CSSSLDASSLGGEQYF
TRBV28	TRBJ2-2	CATGQNGELFF
TRBV5-1	TRBJ1-2	CASSHWTGGPYGYTF
TRBV5-6	TRBJ1-2	CASSSLLTTVYGYTF
TRBV4-3	TRBJ2-1	CASSHNLAGGRPSEQFF
TRBV4-1	TRBJ1-4	CASSQGPDRSEKLFF
TRBV5-4	TRBJ1-1	CASSPADTEAFF
TRBV7-9	TRBJ1-4	CASSLQGATNEKLFF
TRBV27	TRBJ1-2	CASSSTPSGYGYTF
TRBV7-3	TRBJ2-6	CASSLYSEGSGANVLTF